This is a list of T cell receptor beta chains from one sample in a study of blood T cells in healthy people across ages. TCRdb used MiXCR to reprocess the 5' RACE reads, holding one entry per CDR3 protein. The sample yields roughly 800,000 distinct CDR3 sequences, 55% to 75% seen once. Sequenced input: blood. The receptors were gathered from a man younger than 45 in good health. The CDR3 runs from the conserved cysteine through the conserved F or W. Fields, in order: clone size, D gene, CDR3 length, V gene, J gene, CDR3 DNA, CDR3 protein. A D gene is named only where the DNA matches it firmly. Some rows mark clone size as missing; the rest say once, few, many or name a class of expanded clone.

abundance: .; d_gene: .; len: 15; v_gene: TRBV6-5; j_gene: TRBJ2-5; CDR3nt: TGTGCCAGCAGTCTAATGAGGGGGGGCGAGGAGACCCAGTACTTC; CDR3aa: CASSLMRGGEETQYF
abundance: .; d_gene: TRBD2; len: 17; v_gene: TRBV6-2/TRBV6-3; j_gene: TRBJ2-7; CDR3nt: TGTGCCAGCAGTTCCAACCGAGGGGAGCGGGGGTCCTACGAGCAGTACTTC; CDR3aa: CASSSNRGERGSYEQYF
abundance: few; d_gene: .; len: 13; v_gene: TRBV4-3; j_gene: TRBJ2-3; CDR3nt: TGCGCCAGCAGCCAAGAGGCAGCAGATACGCAGTATTTT; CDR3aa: CASSQEAADTQYF
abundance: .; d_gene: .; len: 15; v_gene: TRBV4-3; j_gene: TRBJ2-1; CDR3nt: TGCGCCAGCAGCCAAGCCTTCGAACTACACAATGAGCAGTTCTTC; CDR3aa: CASSQAFELHNEQFF
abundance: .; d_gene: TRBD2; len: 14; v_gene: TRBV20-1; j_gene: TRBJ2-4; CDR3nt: TGCAGTGCTAGGACCCGCGGGAGGGAAAACATTCAGTACTTC; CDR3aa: CSARTRGRENIQYF
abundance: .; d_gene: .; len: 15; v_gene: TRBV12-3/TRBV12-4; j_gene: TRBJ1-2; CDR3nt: TGTGCCAGCAGCCGTTACCTACAGGGTGGCTATGGCTACACCTTC; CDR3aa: CASSRYLQGGYGYTF
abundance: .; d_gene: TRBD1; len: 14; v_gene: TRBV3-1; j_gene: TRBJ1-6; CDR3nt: TGTGCCAGCAGCACCGAAAACAGGGGCTCACCCCTCCACTTT; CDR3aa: CASSTENRGSPLHF
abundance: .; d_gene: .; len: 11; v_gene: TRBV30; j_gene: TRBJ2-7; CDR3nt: TGTGCCGGGGGCCGCCTGGACGAGCAGTACTTC; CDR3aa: CAGGRLDEQYF
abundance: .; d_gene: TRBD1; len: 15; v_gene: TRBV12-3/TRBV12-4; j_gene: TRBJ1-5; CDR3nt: TGTGCCAGCACCCCCGGGACAGGGGGGAATCAGCCCCAGCATTTT; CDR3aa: CASTPGTGGNQPQHF
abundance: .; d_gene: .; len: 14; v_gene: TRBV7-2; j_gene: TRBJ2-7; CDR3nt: TGTGCCAGCAGCCCTCACGGACTATACAATGAGCAGTACTTC; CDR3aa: CASSPHGLYNEQYF
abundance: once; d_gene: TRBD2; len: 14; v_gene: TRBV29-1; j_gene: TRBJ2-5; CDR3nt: TGCAGCGTTGAAGGGACTAGCGTTCAAGAGACCCAGTACTTC; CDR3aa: CSVEGTSVQETQYF
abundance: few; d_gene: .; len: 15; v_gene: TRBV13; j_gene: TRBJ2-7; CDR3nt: TGTGCCAGCAGCTTCGGTGGGGGGCAGGGCTACGAGCAGTACTTC; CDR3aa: CASSFGGGQGYEQYF
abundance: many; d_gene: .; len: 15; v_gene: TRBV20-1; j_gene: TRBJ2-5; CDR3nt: TGCAGTGCTGAAGACCTTAAAGAGGCCCAAGAGACCCAGTACTTC; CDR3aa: CSAEDLKEAQETQYF
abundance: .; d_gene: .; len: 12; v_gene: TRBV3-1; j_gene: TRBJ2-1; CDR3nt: TGTGCCAGCAGCCAAGTGATTAATGAGCAGTTCTTC; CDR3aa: CASSQVINEQFF
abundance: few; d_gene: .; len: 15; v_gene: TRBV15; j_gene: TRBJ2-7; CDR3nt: TGTGCCACCAGCGCAGGGGGGACAGCAGCCTACGAGCAGTACTTC; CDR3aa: CATSAGGTAAYEQYF
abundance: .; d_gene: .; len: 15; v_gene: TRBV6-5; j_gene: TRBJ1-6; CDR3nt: TGTGCCAGCAGTCAGGACACCGGGTATAATTCACCCCTCCACTTT; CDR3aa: CASSQDTGYNSPLHF
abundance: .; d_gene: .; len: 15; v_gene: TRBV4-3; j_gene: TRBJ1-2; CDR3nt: TGCGCCAGCAGCCAAGATCAGAGCAGAAACTATGGCTACACCTTC; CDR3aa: CASSQDQSRNYGYTF
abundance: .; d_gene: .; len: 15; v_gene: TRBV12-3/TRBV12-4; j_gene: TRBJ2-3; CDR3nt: TGTGCCAGCAGTTCGGGGTCCAGGGTGGCAGATACGCAGTATTTT; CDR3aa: CASSSGSRVADTQYF